This T cell receptor beta chain came from a study of neurological immune-mediated disorders. This clonotype has ten or more counts. TCRdb analysed the 5' RACE reads with MiXCR anew, one entry per CDR3 protein. The data hold about 15,000 distinct CDR3 sequences, with 3.5% observed a single time. The germline gives CDR1 MNHEY, CDR2 SVGAGI. The CDR3 covers 16 residues. The J segment lost 9 bases and the V segment lost 5 bases, leaving 11 bases of the junction unmatched. The TCR originated in a woman aged 40 to 55 in good health. The sequencing sample was made of CD8+ T cells from blood. The genes are TRBV6-5 and TRBJ1-6, with TRBD1 matching 9 bases. CDR3 bases: TGTGCCAGCAGTCCCAATCCGGGACAGGGAGGTTCACCCCTCCACTTT. It specifies CASSPNPGQGGSPLHF.